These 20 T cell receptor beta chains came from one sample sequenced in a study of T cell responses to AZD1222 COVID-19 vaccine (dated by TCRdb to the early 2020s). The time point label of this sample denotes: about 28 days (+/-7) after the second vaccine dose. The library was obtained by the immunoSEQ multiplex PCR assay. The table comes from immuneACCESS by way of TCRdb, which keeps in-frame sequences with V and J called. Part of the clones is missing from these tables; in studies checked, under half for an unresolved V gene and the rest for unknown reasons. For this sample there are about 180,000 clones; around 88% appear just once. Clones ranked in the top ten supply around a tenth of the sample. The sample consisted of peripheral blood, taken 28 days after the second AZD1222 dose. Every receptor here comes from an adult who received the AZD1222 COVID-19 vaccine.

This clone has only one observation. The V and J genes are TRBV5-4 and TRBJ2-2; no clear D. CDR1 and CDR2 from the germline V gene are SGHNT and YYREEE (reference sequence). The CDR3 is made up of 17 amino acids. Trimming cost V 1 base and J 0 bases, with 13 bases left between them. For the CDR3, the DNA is TGTGCCAGCAGCTTGCCCGACGCTAGTGCGAACACCGGGGAGCTGTTTTTT. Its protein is CASSLPDASANTGELFF.

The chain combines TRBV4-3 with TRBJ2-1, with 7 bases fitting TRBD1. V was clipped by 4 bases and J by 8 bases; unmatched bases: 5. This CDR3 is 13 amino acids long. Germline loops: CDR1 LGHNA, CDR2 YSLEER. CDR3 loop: CASSPRQGDEQFF. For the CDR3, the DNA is TGCGCCAGCAGCCCGCGACAGGGCGATGAGCAGTTCTTC.

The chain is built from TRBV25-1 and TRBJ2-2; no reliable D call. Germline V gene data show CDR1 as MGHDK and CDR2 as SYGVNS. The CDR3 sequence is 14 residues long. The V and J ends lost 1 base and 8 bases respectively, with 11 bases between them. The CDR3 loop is CASSEWSERGELFF. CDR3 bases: TGTGCCAGCAGTGAATGGTCTGAGCGAGGGGAGCTGTTTTTT.

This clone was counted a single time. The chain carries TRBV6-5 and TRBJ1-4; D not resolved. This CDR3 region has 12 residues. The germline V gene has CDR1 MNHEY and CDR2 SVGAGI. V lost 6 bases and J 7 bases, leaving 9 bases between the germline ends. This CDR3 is CASRTASEKLFF. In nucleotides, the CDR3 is TGTGCCAGCAGAACGGCCAGTGAAAAACTGTTTTTT.

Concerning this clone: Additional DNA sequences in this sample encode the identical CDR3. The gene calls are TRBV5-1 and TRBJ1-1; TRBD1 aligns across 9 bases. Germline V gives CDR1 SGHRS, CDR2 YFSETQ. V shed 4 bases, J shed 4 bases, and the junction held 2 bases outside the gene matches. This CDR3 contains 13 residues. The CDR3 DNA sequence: TGCGCCAGCAGCCGGGGACAGGGCACTGAAGCTTTCTTT. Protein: CASSRGQGTEAFF.

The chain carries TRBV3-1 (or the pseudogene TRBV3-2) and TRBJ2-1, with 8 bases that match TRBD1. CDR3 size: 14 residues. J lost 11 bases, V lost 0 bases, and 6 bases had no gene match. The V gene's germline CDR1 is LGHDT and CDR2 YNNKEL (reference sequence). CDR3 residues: CASSQDSRTGQQFF. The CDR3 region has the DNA TGTGCCAGCAGCCAAGATTCCCGGACAGGGCAGCAGTTCTTC.

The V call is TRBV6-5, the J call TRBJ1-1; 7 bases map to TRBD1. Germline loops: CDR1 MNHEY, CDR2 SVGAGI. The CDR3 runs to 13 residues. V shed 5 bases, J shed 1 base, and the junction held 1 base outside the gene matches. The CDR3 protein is CASSRTGNTEAFF. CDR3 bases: TGTGCCAGCAGTAGGACAGGGAACACTGAAGCTTTCTTT.

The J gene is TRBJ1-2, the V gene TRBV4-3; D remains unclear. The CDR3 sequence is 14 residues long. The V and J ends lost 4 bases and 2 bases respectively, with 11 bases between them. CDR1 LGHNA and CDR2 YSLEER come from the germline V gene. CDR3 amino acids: CASSPGVRNYGYTF. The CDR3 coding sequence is TGCGCCAGCAGCCCAGGCGTCCGCAACTATGGCTACACCTTC.

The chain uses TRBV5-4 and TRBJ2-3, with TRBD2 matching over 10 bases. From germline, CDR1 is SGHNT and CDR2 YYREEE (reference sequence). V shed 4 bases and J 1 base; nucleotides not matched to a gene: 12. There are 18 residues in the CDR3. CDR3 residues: CASSPFSEAGGRTDTQYF. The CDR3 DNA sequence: TGTGCCAGCAGCCCTTTTTCCGAAGCGGGGGGGCGCACAGATACGCAGTATTTT.

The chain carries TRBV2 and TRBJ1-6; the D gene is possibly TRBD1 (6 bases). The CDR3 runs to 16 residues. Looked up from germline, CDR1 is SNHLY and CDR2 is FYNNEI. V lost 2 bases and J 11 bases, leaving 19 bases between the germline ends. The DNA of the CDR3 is TGTGCCAGCAGTGAAAACACAGGGCGTTGGAGGGCACCCCTCCACTTT. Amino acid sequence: CASSENTGRWRAPLHF. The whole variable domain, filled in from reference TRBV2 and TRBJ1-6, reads EPEVTQTPSHQVTQMGQEVILRCVPISNHLYFYWYRQILGQKVEFLVSFYNNEISEKSEIFDDQFSVERPDGSNFTLKIRSTKLEDSAMYFCASSENTGRWRAPLHFGNGTRLTVT.

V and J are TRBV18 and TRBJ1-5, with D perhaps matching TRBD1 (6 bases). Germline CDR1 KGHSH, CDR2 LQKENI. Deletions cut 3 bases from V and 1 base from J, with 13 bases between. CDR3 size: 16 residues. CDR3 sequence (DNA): TGTGCCAGCTCACCTACACAGGGAAACAGCAATCAGCCCCAGCATTTT. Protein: CASSPTQGNSNQPQHF. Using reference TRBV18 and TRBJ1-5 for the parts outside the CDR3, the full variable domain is NAGVMQNPRHLVRRRGQEARLRCSPMKGHSHVYWYRQLPEEGLKFMVYLQKENIIDESGMPKERFSAEFPKEGPSILRIQQVVRGDSAAYFCASSPTQGNSNQPQHFGDGTRLSIL.

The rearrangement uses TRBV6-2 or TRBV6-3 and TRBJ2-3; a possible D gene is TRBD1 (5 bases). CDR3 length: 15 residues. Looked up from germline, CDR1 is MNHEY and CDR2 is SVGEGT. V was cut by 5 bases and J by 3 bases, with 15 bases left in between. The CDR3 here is CASSPSQGRTDTQYF. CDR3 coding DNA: TGTGCCAGCAGTCCCTCGCAGGGAAGGACAGATACGCAGTATTTT.

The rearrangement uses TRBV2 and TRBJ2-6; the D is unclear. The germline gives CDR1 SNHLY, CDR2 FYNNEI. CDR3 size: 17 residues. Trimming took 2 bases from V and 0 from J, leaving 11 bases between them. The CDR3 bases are TGTGCCAGCAGTGAACGGAGCAGAGGCTCTGGGGCCAACGTCCTGACTTTC. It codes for CASSERSRGSGANVLTF.

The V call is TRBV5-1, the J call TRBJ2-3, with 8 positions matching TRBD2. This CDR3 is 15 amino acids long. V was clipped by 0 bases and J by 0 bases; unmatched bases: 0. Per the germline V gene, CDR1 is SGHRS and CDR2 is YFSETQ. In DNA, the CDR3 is TGCGCCAGCAGCTTGGTAGCGGGGAGCACAGATACGCAGTATTTT. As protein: CASSLVAGSTDTQYF.

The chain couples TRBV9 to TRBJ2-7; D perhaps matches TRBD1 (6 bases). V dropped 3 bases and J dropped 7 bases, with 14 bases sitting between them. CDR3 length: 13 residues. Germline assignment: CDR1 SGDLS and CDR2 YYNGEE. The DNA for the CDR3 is TGTGCCAGCAGCGCAACCGGCAGGGGTGAGCAGTACTTC. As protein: CASSATGRGEQYF. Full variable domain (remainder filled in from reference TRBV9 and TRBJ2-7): DSGVTQTPKHLITATGQRVTLRCSPRSGDLSVYWYQQSLDQGLQFLIQYYNGEERAKGNILERFSAQQFPDLHSELNLSSLELGDSALYFCASSATGRGEQYFGPGTRLTVT.

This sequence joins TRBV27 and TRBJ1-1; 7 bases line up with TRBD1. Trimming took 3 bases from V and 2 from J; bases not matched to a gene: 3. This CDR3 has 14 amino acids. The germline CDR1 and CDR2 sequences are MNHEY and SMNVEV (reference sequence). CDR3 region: CASSFQGGNTEAFF. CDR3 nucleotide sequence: TGTGCCAGCAGTTTTCAAGGGGGCAACACTGAAGCTTTCTTT.

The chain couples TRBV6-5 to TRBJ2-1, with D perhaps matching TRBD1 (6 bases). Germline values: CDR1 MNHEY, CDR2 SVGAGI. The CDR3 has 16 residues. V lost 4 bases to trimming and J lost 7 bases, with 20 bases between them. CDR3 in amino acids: CASSWTAPGGSNEQFF. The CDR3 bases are TGTGCCAGCAGTTGGACAGCCCCCGGTGGAAGTAATGAGCAGTTCTTC.

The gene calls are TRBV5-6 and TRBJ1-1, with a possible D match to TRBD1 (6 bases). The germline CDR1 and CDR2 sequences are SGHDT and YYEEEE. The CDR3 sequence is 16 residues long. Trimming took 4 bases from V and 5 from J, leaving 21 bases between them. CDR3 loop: CASSTGRTLRGTEAFF. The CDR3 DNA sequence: TGTGCCAGCAGCACGGGCCGGACACTAAGGGGGACTGAAGCTTTCTTT.

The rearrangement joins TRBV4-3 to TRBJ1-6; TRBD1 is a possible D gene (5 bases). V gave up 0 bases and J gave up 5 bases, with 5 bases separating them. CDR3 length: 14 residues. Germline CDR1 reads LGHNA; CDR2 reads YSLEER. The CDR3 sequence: CASSQEQDNSPLHF. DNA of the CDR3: TGCGCCAGCAGCCAAGAACAGGATAATTCACCCCTCCACTTT.

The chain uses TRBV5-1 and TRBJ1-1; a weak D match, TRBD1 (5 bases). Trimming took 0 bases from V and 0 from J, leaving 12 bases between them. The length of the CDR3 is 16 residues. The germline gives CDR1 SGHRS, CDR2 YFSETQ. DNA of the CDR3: TGCGCCAGCAGCTTGGCAACGGGGCTCATGAACACTGAAGCTTTCTTT. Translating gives CASSLATGLMNTEAFF.